The rows below give T cell receptor beta chains drawn from one sample of a study of cytomegalovirus exposure and HLA in healthy donors. The assay was immunoSEQ multiplex PCR, and TCRdb's table has in-frame clones only and misses some. The sample has approximately 220,000 clones, under 80% seen once. The sample was PBMCs. Receptors originate from a woman in her thirties in good health and CMV-seronegative. The CDR3 runs from the conserved cysteine through the conserved F or W. The D gene is left open where the match is weak. Only some rows state a clone size, as once, few, many or a class for expanded clones.

J | D | size | V | DNA | CDR3
TRBJ1-1 | TRBD1 | NA | TRBV11-3 | TGTGCCAGCAGCTTACAGGGGGTAGAGAGTGAAGCTTTCTTT | CASSLQGVESEAFF
TRBJ2-3 | TRBD2 | NA | TRBV18 | TGTGCCAGCTCACCCGGGACTAGCGGGTTGGGCACAGATACGCAGTATTTT | CASSPGTSGLGTDTQYF
TRBJ1-3 | NA | NA | TRBV2 | TGTGCCAGCAGTGGGACAGCCTCTGGAAACACCATATATTTT | CASSGTASGNTIYF
TRBJ2-3 | NA | few | TRBV4-2 | TGTGCCAGCAGCCCAGGGGCAGATACGCAGTATTTT | CASSPGADTQYF
TRBJ2-1 | TRBD2 | NA | TRBV7-9 | TGTGCCAGCAGCTTAGGATCGACTAGCGGGGGCTGGGGAGAGCAGTTCTTC | CASSLGSTSGGWGEQFF
TRBJ2-5 | NA | NA | TRBV2 | TGTGCCAGCAGTGATATTGAGGATAAAGAGGCCCAGTACTTC | CASSDIEDKEAQYF
TRBJ2-2 | NA | few | TRBV9 | TGTGCCAGCAGCCCCGGCGTGGGTAAGGAGTCCGGGGAGCTGTTTTTT | CASSPGVGKESGELFF
TRBJ2-2 | TRBD2 | NA | TRBV6-1 | TGTGCCAGCAGACTAGCGGGAGACACCGGGGAGCTGTTTTTT | CASRLAGDTGELFF
TRBJ1-4 | NA | few | TRBV4-2 | TGTGCCAGCAGCCAAGTTTCCAGTAATGAAAAACTGTTTTTT | CASSQVSSNEKLFF
TRBJ2-1 | TRBD2 | NA | TRBV7-9 | TGTTCCAGCAGCTTGCCTAGCGGGGGGAATGAGCAGTTCTTC | CSSSLPSGGNEQFF
TRBJ1-3 | NA | NA | TRBV6-5 | TGTGCCAGCAGAACGGGACTAGGACCTGGAAACACCATATATTTT | CASRTGLGPGNTIYF
TRBJ1-1 | NA | NA | TRBV6-5 | TGTGCCAGCAGTGAGCAGGGCAGAGAAGCTTTCTTT | CASSEQGREAFF
TRBJ1-5 | NA | NA | TRBV2 | TGTGCCAGCAGTGTGTTGGTGGCCGATCAGCCCCAGCATTTT | CASSVLVADQPQHF
TRBJ2-3 | TRBD2 | once | TRBV27 | TGTGCCAGTGACCCCCGGCGGGGGAGCACAGATACGCAGTATTTT | CASDPRRGSTDTQYF
TRBJ2-7 | NA | NA | TRBV18 | TGTGCCAGCTCACCAGGGGCCTCCTACGAGCAGTACTTC | CASSPGASYEQYF
TRBJ1-1 | NA | NA | TRBV29-1 | TGCAGCGTTGAAGAACGGAGGTACACTGAAGCTTTCTTT | CSVEERRYTEAFF
TRBJ1-5 | NA | few | TRBV2 | TGTGCCAGCAGTGATGAGGCCGGAGGGGTGGATCAGCCCCAGCATTTT | CASSDEAGGVDQPQHF
TRBJ1-5 | NA | NA | TRBV9 | TGTGCCAGCAGCGTAGACAGTACCAAGAATCAGCCCCAGCATTTT | CASSVDSTKNQPQHF